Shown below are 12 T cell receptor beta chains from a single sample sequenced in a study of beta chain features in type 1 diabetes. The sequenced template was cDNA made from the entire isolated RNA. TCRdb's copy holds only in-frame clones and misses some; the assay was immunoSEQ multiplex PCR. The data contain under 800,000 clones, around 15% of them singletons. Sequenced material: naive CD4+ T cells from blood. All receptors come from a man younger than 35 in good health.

The CDR3 here is CASSYRGTDTQYF. The CDR3, as DNA: TGTGCCAGCAGTTACAGGGGTACAGATACGCAGTATTTT. This sequence joins TRBV6-6 and TRBJ2-3; tentative D call: TRBD1 (5 bases). Germline V CDR1 and CDR2: MNHNY, SVGAGI (reference sequence). The CDR3 contains 13 residues. V was shortened by 2 bases and J by 3 bases, with 6 bases between the two germline ends.

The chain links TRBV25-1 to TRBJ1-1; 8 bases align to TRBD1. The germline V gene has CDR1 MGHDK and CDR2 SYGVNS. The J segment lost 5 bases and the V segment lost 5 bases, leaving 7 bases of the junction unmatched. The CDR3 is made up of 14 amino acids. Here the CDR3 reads CASSTRTGITEAFF. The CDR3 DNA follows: TGTGCCAGCAGTACAAGGACAGGGATAACTGAAGCTTTCTTT.

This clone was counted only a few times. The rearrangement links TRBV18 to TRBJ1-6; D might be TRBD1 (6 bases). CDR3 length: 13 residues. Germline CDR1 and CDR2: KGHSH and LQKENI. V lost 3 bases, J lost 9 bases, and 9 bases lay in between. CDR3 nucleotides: TGTGCCAGCTCACCTGCAGGGGTTTCACCCCTCCACTTT. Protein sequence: CASSPAGVSPLHF.

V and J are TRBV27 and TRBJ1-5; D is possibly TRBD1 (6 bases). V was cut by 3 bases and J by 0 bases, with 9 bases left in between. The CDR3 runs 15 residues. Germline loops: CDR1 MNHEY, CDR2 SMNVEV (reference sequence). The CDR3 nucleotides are TGTGCCAGCAGTTTGAGGGGGAATAGCAATCAGCCCCAGCATTTT. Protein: CASSLRGNSNQPQHF.

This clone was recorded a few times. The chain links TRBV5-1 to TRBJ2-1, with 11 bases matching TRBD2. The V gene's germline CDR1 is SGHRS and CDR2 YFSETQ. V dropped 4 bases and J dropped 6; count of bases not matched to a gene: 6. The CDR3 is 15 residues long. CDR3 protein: CASSPLAGEINEQFF. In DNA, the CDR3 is TGCGCCAGCAGCCCACTAGCGGGAGAAATCAATGAGCAGTTCTTC.

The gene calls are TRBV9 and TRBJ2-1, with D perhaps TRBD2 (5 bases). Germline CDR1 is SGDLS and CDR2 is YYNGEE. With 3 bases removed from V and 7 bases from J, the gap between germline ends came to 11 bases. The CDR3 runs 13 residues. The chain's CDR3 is CASSGATGNEQFF. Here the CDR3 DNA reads TGTGCCAGCAGCGGCGCGACGGGAAATGAGCAGTTCTTC.

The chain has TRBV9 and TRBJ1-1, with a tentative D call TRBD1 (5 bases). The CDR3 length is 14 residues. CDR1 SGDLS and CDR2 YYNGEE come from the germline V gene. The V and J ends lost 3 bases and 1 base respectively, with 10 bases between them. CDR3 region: CASSEDQGNTEAFF. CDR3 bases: TGTGCCAGCAGCGAAGACCAGGGGAACACTGAAGCTTTCTTT.

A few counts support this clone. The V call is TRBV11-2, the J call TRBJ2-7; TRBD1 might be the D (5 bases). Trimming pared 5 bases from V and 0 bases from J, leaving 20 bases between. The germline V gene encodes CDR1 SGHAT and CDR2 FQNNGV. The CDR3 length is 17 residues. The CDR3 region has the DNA TGTGCCAGCAGCCTTCGGACACCCCGTGTCTCCTCCTACGAGCAGTACTTC. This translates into CASSLRTPRVSSYEQYF.

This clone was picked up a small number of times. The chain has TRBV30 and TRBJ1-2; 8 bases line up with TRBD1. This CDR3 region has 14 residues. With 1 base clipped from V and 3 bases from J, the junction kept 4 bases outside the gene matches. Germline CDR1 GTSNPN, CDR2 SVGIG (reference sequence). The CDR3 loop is CAWSAQGAHYGYTF. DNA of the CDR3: TGTGCCTGGAGTGCGCAGGGGGCACACTATGGCTACACCTTC.

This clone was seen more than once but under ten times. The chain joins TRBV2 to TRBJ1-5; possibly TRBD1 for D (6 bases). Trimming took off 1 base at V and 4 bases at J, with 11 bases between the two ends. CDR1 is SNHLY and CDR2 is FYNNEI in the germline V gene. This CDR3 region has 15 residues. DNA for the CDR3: TGTGCCAGCAGTGAAGATTCGAGGGGGAATCAGCCCCAGCATTTT. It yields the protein CASSEDSRGNQPQHF.

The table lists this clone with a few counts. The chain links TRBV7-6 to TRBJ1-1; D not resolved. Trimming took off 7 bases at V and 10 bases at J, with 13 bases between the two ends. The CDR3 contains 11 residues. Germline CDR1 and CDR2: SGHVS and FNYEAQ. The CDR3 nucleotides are TGTGCCAGCATCCTTCAGTGGTTAGCTTTCTTT. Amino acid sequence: CASILQWLAFF.

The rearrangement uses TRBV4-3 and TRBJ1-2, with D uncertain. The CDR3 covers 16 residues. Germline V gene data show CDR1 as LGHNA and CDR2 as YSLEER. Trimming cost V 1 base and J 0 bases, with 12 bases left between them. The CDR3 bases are TGCGCCAGCAGCCAAGTTGTTTCAGGCGCTAACTATGGCTACACCTTC. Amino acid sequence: CASSQVVSGANYGYTF.